This TCR beta chain appears in the sequencing data of a study of molecular identifiers for immune sequencing clone quantification. Study-wide points: Spiked TCR RNA from one Jurkat cell reportedly showed up when mixed among 950,000 to 1,000,000 naive cells.

Of note for this clonotype: As yet, its antigen is unknown. A much larger clone differs from this one at a single base, so this may be a read error.

TCR libraries were built in bulk with a published protocol and specific TCR primers. Via MiXCR, TCRdb re-called the PCR reads, giving one row per CDR3 protein. The sample holds around 460,000 distinct CDR3 sequences, about a fifth seen once. Naive CD8 library inputs spanned roughly 17,000 to 1,100,000 sorted cells and 10%, 30% or 50% RNA. Germline CDR1 reads SGHAT; CDR2 reads FQNNGV. This CDR3 spans 13 amino acids. This TCR was sampled from a human donor in good health. Some libraries in this study had Jurkat cell RNA spiked in. The chain uses TRBV11-2 and TRBJ2-7; D is ambiguous. The sample was naive CD8+ T cells from blood, with Jurkat cell RNA spiked in. Regarding subset: FACS-sorted CD8+CD4-CCR7+CD45RA+ naive T cells. DNA of the CDR3: TGTGCCAGCAGCTTAAGTCCGGGCTACGGGCAGTACTTC. Its protein product is CASSLSPGYGQYF.